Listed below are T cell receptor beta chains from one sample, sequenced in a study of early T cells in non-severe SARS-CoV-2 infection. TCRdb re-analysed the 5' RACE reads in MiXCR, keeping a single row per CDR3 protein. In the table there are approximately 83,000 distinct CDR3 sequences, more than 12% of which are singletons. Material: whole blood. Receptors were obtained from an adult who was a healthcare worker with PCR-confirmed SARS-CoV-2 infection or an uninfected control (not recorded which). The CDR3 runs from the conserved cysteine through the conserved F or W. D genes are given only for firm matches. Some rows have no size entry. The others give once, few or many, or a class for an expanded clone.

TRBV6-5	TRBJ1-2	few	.	CASSRGSDLGYTF	TGTGCCAGCAGTCGGGGGAGCGACCTAGGCTACACCTTC
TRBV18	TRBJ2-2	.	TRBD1	CASSPMGQSITGELFF	TGTGCCAGCTCACCAATGGGACAGAGTATCACCGGGGAGCTGTTTTTT
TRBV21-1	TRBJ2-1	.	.	CASSMVQGKDEQFF	TGTGCCAGCAGCATGGTACAGGGGAAAGATGAGCAGTTCTTC
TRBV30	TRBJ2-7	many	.	CAWSVHQPFYEQYF	TGTGCCTGGAGTGTACACCAGCCCTTCTACGAGCAGTACTTC
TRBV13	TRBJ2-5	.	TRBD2	CASSLSLAGSQETQYF	TGTGCCAGCAGCTTATCCCTAGCGGGCTCGCAAGAGACCCAGTACTTC
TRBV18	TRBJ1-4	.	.	CASSPSEEILGKLFF	TGTGCCAGCTCACCATCAGAGGAGATCCTCGGGAAACTGTTTTTT
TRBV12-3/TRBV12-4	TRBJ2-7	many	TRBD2	CASSLTSGAYEQYF	TGTGCCAGCAGTTTGACTAGCGGCGCCTACGAGCAGTACTTC
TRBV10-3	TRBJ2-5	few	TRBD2	CAIADEAGGHETQYF	TGTGCCATCGCTGACGAGGCGGGGGGCCATGAGACCCAGTACTTC
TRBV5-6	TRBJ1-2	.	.	CASSSRGSYGYTF	TGTGCCAGCAGCTCTAGGGGCAGCTATGGCTACACCTTC
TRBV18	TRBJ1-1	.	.	CASSPRGLLNTEAFF	TGTGCCAGCTCACCAAGAGGCCTCTTAAACACTGAAGCTTTCTTT